This T cell receptor (beta chain) was found in a study of blood T cell repertoires in COVID-19. Study overall: Both acute and convalescent COVID-19 samples were obtained from the United States, Italy and Spain. The cDNA or gDNA used as material had been derived from T cells, B-cell-depleted T cells, or PBMCs.

Donors were grouped by their self-reported clinical history. The germline gives CDR1 MDHEN, CDR2 SYDVKM. Trimming stripped 8 bases from V and 6 bases from J, with 19 bases between. This CDR3 comprises 15 residues. Authors' processing steps: By means of reference gene primer amplification, nucleated cell counts were estimated. Some clones are missing from TCRdb's copy, which holds only in-frame ones; the method was immunoSEQ multiplex PCR. V and J calls and clone size follow that table, whereas D and trimming were derived from the DNA. Of roughly 140,000 clones in the sample, approximately 88% were seen once.

This chain links TRBV28 with TRBJ2-2; D is possibly TRBD2 (6 bases). This receptor was taken from a woman younger than 45 with acute COVID-19. The source material was PBMCs or T cells enriched from blood (not recorded which). This CDR3 reads CASHRGSFGAGELFF. The CDR3, as DNA: TGTGCCAGCCATCGGGGGAGTTTCGGAGCCGGGGAGCTGTTTTTT.